The 10 T cell receptor beta chains presented below share a single source sample, sequenced in a study of cytotoxic CD8 clonotypes in ibrutinib-treated CLL. Clones were sequenced by immunoSEQ multiplex PCR, and TCRdb holds only the in-frame ones, with some missing. The sample gives 250,000 to 350,000 clones, approximately 76% of which show up once; approximately 5.6% is in the top ten. Sequencing was performed on PBMCs, taken at disease progression, from a patient treated with ibrutinib. Source of these receptors: a human donor with chronic lymphocytic leukemia.

This clone came up a few times. The chain uses TRBV29-1 and TRBJ2-3; TRBD1 might be the D (6 bases). Germline-derived CDR1 and CDR2 are SQVTM and ANQGSEA. This CDR3 has 15 residues. The V end lost 3 bases, the J end lost 3 bases, and 16 bases lay between the germline ends. The CDR3 DNA follows: TGCAGCGTTGAGGGCGGGCCGAGGGGGACAGATACGCAGTATTTT. Its protein is CSVEGGPRGTDTQYF.

This chain uses TRBV2 with TRBJ2-2; 10 nucleotides align to TRBD2. This CDR3 region has 14 residues. CDR1 is SNHLY, CDR2 FYNNEI, per germline. With 4 bases clipped from V and 5 bases from J, the junction kept 1 base outside the gene matches. The CDR3 bases are TGTGCCAGCAGTGCTAGCGGGGGAACCGGGGAGCTGTTTTTT. Protein sequence: CASSASGGTGELFF.

The V gene is TRBV29-1, the J gene TRBJ1-1; 8 nucleotides agree with TRBD1. The ends lost 4 bases at V and 1 base at J; junction bases unmatched: 8. The CDR3 has 15 amino acids. CDR1 is SQVTM, CDR2 ANQGSEA, per germline. CDR3 sequence reads: CSVGQGARANTEAFF. The CDR3 DNA sequence: TGCAGCGTTGGTCAGGGGGCCAGGGCGAACACTGAAGCTTTCTTT.

The chain is built from TRBV14 and TRBJ2-7; D gene unclear. The CDR3 consists of 13 residues. V was pared by 3 bases and J by 6 bases, with 12 bases between. In germline, CDR1 is SGHDN, CDR2 FVKESK. CDR3 loop: CASSQFYPGEQYF. CDR3 DNA: TGTGCCAGCAGCCAGTTCTACCCGGGCGAGCAGTACTTC.

V and J are TRBV2 and TRBJ1-6; D might be TRBD1 (5 bases). The CDR3 runs 16 residues. Germline V gives CDR1 SNHLY, CDR2 FYNNEI. V dropped 4 bases and J dropped 0 bases, with 10 bases sitting between them. CDR3 nucleotide sequence: TGTGCCAGCAGTGGGGACTCGCCCTCCTATAATTCACCCCTCCACTTT. This sequence encodes CASSGDSPSYNSPLHF.

The chain recombines TRBV28 with TRBJ2-7, with D perhaps given as TRBD1 or TRBD2 (5 bases each). CDR1 MDHEN and CDR2 SYDVKM come from the germline V gene. The CDR3 is made up of 12 amino acids. Between the trimmed V and J ends, which lost 2 bases and 5 bases, there was a span of 7 bases. The CDR3 coding sequence is TGTGCCAGCAGTTTACGGGGCCACGAGCAGTACTTC. It encodes CASSLRGHEQYF. Variable domain in full (rest from reference TRBV28 and TRBJ2-7): DVKVTQSSRYLVKRTGEKVFLECVQDMDHENMFWYRQDPGLGLRLIYFSYDVKMKEKGDIPEGYSVSREKKERFSLILESASTNQTSMYLCASSLRGHEQYFGPGTRLTVT.

The chain uses TRBV5-6 and TRBJ2-5; D is perhaps TRBD2 (5 bases). The V gene lost 5 bases and the J gene lost 5 bases, with 16 bases spanning the gap. In germline, CDR1 is SGHDT, CDR2 YYEEEE. CDR3 size: 14 residues. The CDR3 nucleotides are TGTGCCAGCAGTTTTGGGAGTAGTGGGGAGACCCAGTACTTC. Translation: CASSFGSSGETQYF. Together with reference TRBV5-6 and TRBJ2-5, the CDR3 gives the full variable domain: DAGVTQSPTHLIKTRGQQVTLRCSPKSGHDTVSWYQQALGQGPQFIFQYYEEEERQRGNFPDRFSGHQFPNYSSELNVNALLLGDSALYLCASSFGSSGETQYFGPGTRLLVL.

This chain joins TRBV2 and TRBJ2-7; TRBD2 might be the D (6 bases). Trimming cost V 5 bases and J 4 bases, with 12 bases left between them. The V gene's germline CDR1 is SNHLY and CDR2 FYNNEI. The length of the CDR3 is 13 residues. As DNA, the CDR3 is TGTGCCAGCAGTAAGACTCTAGCGTACGAGCAGTACTTC. Residues: CASSKTLAYEQYF.

This clone was counted between two and nine times. V and J are TRBV6-6 and TRBJ1-2; no definite D call. CDR3 length: 12 residues. CDR1 MNHNY and CDR2 SVGAGI come from the germline V gene (reference sequence). Trimming removed 5 bases at V and 8 bases at J, with 12 bases between. Here the CDR3 reads CASSASGVGYTF. The CDR3 DNA is TGTGCCAGCAGTGCCTCTGGGGTGGGCTACACCTTC.

The sample holds a few counts of this clone. The chain links TRBV4-1 to TRBJ1-5; a weak D match, TRBD1 (5 bases). The length of the CDR3 is 15 residues. Germline V gene sequence: CDR1 MGHRA, CDR2 YSYEKL. V was shortened by 0 bases and J by 7 bases, with 13 bases between the two germline ends. CDR3 DNA: TGCGCCAGCAGCCAAGAGATCCCGGGGGGGCAGCCCCAGCATTTT. As protein: CASSQEIPGGQPQHF.